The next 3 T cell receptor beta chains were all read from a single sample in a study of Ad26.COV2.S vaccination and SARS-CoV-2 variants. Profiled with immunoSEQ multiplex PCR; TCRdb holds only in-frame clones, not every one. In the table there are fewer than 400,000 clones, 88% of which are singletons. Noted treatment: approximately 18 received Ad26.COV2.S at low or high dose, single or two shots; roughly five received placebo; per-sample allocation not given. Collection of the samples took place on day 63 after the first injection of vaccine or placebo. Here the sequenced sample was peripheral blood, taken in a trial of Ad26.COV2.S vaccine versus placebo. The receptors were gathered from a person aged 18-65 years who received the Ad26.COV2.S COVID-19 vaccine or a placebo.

The DNA of the CDR3 is TGTGCCACCGCCCGTGGGGGCAGGTCGCTTATTGGTGATACGCAGTATTTT. This encodes CATARGGRSLIGDTQYF. This chain joins TRBV24-1 and TRBJ2-3; D is possibly TRBD1 (6 bases). The CDR3 is 17 amino acids. Looked up from germline, CDR1 is KGHDR and CDR2 is SFDVKD. The V end lost 9 bases, the J end lost 6 bases, and 27 bases lay between the germline ends.

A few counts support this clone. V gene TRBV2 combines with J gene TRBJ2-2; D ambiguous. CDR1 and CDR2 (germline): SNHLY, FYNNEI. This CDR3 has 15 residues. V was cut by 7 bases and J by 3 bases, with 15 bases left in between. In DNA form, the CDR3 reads TGTGCCAGCAACCCCTCGGGCACCGACACCGGGGAGCTGTTTTTT. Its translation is CASNPSGTDTGELFF.

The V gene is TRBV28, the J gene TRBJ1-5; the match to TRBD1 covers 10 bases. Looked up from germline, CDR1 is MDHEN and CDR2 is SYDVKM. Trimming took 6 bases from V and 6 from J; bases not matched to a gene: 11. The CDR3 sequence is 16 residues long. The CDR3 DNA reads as TGTGCCAGCAGCAGACCACTCCGGGACAGGGGTCAGCCCCAGCATTTT. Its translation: CASSRPLRDRGQPQHF.